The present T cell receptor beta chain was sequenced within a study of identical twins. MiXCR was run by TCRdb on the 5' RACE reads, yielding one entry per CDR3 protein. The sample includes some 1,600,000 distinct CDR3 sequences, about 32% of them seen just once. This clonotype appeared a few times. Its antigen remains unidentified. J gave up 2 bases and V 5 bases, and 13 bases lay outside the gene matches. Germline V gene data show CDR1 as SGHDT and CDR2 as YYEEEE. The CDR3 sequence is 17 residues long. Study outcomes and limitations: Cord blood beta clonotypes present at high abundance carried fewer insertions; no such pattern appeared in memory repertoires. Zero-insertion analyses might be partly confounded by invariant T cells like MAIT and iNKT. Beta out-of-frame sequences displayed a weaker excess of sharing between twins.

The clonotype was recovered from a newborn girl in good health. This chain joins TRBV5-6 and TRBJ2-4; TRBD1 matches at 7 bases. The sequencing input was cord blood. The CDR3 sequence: CASRGTMSGGPKNIQYF. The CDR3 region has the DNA TGTGCCAGCAGGGGCACTATGTCAGGGGGACCCAAAAACATTCAGTACTTC.